This T cell receptor beta chain was observed in a study of cytomegalovirus exposure and HLA in healthy donors (dated by TCRdb to 2016 to 2017). Describing the broader study: In an earlier analysis of about 560 of the donors, about 270 Gb of sequence data and 90 million to 120 million unique TCR beta sequences from about 179 million T cells were reported. A later genetic analysis took genome-wide SNP genotypes for about 65% of the 666 donors and used that subset as a discovery cohort. The number of typed donors differed by locus: about 629-640 for A, B, C, DRB1 and DQB1; 500 to 550 for DQA1; approximately 600 for DPA1; and around 470 for DPB1. In a later analysis, previously published TCR beta repertoires from hundreds of donors were re-analyzed and high-resolution HLA genotyping was added so that TCR occurrence patterns could be studied. The later analysis used no new phenotypic data to find candidate immune exposures, relying instead on TCR beta sequences and their occurrence across donors. Among several hundred genotyped donors of the cohort, an average of around 250,000 unique TCR beta nucleotide sequences was sequenced per donor, of which about 18% were non-productive. Because of strong linkage in the cohort, roughly 5 DR-DQ haplotypes were treated as single units for association and clustering. All discovery cohort repertoires had been generated using a single sequencing platform. To predict cytomegalovirus infection status, the study combined high-throughput TCR immunosequencing, statistical association of individual TCRs with disease status, and machine learning. Alongside the repertoire data, information on donor age, sex, ethnicity and CMV serostatus was compiled. Of the roughly 400 genotyped donors, 81% were placed in the genetic ancestry cluster associated with self-reported Caucasian donors. An early release covering roughly 640 HLA-typed donors comprised 250 to 350 gigabases of sequencing data and 65 million to 100 million unique TCR sequences. The study aimed to test whether signatures of past pathogen exposure could be identified by cataloging public T cell receptors. HLA typing included class I and class II loci at four-digit resolution. An earlier analysis of several hundred of the donors used high-throughput TCR beta sequencing to judge whether each TCR beta V gene segment behaved as functional or pseudogenic. Using immunosequencing, the study profiled T cell repertoires from 500 to 800 subjects and related those repertoires to cytomegalovirus serostatus. Besides the first cohort of approximately 710 subjects, a separate validation cohort made up of over 100 different subjects was used.

The full study reports these points: In a later analysis, HLA-associated TCR beta chains showed more clonal expansion and lower generation probabilities than non-associated chains that were equally common. The authors suggested that the approach could potentially be extended to other disease states and immunological phenotypes. A further reported finding was that TCR beta sequences accurately predicted the HLA-A and HLA-B alleles for most subjects in the first cohort. The classifier was reported to diagnose cytomegalovirus status with high specificity and sensitivity in both the original and validation cohorts. In a later analysis, the rate of TCR association differed among HLA loci, with DRB1 alleles having the most associated TCRs and HLA-C alleles having the fewest. In an earlier analysis of some 550 of the donors, most TCR beta V segments were observed in productive rearrangements about 87% or about 30% of the time, broadly matching IMGT annotations. When HLA alleles, especially DR and DQ, strongly co-occurred, TCR associations were difficult to assign to individual alleles. In vitro tests confirmed that a few of the cytomegalovirus-associated TCR beta chains recognize cytomegalovirus antigens. According to a later genetic analysis, donors in an Asian-associated ancestry cluster had fewer N-insertions in productive TCRs than the roughly 670-donor mean. The 87-base-pair reads could not distinguish some IMGT-functional V segments, including TRBV6-2 and TRBV6-3, so those segments were excluded. HLA typing was unavailable for some donors at each locus, so association tests used only the typed subset. CMV serostatus was the only immune exposure information available for the cohort. Correlated functional status among segregating V segments might reflect linkage disequilibrium, but an unknown experimental factor could not be ruled out. The cohort was sequenced for TCR beta chains only, and without alpha or paired-chain data the features that could be detected were limited. In a later analysis, some 17,000 TCR beta sequences were associated with specific HLA alleles at a false discovery rate of 0.05. Most TCR sequences were observed very rarely across donors, whereas some public TCRs were present in many individuals. A cluster of highly shared sequence variants was judged likely to be a technical artifact of the sequencing pipeline. A total of 164 TCR beta chains were listed by the study as associated with cytomegalovirus. In a later genetic analysis, a missense DCLRE1C variant was associated with V-gene and J-gene trimming of TCR beta chains, and the association was replicated in an independent cohort. Presence/absence analyses assumed roughly uniform sequencing depth across donors, an assumption that may not hold. The earlier analysis of about 600 of the donors excluded fewer than 20 rarely observed V segments, including chromosome 9 orphons, because counts were too low. A later analysis found that most CMV-associated TCR beta chains appeared HLA-restricted, with HLA associations seemingly driven largely by CMV exposure. In a later analysis, several top co-occurrence clusters were reported to appear linked to parvovirus B19, influenza, CMV and Epstein-Barr virus.

For this clone: No cognate antigen has been identified for it. No quality values exist for individual bases; no much larger clone is one base distant.

The CDR3 holds 13 amino acids from the cysteine to the phenylalanine. The CDR3 DNA has 39 bases and is translated from base 1. The trim is 7 bases for V and 9 bases for J, with a gap of 13 bases between the germline ends. From a lookup of the germline V gene, CDR1 and CDR2 are SNHLY and FYNNEI. The library was produced with the immunoSEQ multiplex PCR assay. A mixture of 60 forward primers for TCR Vbeta segments and 13 reverse primers for TCR Jbeta segments was used in the multiplex PCR. A multiplex PCR assay on genomic DNA amplified the CDR3 region of rearranged TCR beta genes. The amplified TCR beta libraries were sequenced on the Illumina HiSeq System as 87-base-pair reads. Turning to the authors' computational methods: A later analysis counted tens of millions of unique TCR beta chains across the 550 to 700 repertoires, and approximately 11 million of these chains were shared by at least two donors. Raw reads were error-corrected and collapsed into unique sequences by a nearest-neighbor algorithm in which closely related sequences were merged to remove PCR and sequencing errors. CDR3 sequences were aligned to IMGT reference sequences to assign V, D and J gene segments. For a sequence to be retained, a match of at least six nucleotides to both a V gene segment and a J gene segment was required. A rearrangement counted as productive if the CDR3 had no stop codons and remained in frame with V and J, and every other rearrangement counted as non-productive. Following IMGT convention, CDR3 was defined as the stretch from the second conserved V-encoded cysteine to the conserved J-encoded phenylalanine. The earlier analysis of about 560 of the donors excluded any sequence lacking an unambiguous match to a single V gene segment. An earlier analysis of a few hundred of the donors called V segments functional above 56.7% productive rearrangements and segregating when the between-donor standard deviation exceeded 5%. A statistical classification framework was built for diagnosing cytomegalovirus status from the catalog of TCR beta chain sequences. V and J gene assignment, in a later analysis, came from comparing TCR nucleotide sequences with IMGT/GENE-DB human TR gene sequences. In a later analysis, CDR3 sequences and most-parsimonious VDJ recombination scenarios were assigned using the TCRdist pipeline. A later analysis defined each TCR beta chain by its CDR3 amino acid sequence plus V-gene family, and excluded reads lacking a unique V-gene family. As a way to deal with suspected cross-contamination and a sequencing artifact, a later analysis dropped hundreds of nucleotide sequences that were highly shared and had low generation probability. For each public chain, a later analysis derived a clonal expansion index from normalized ranks of inferred template counts within each repertoire. Generation probabilities in a later analysis came from a VDJ recombination model fitted to out-of-frame rearrangements, and those results were checked against IGoR. A later analysis scored TCR-TCR, TCR-HLA and TCR-CMV co-occurrence with hypergeometric tests, applying a repertoire-size bias correction to TCR pairs. A later analysis estimated false discovery rates by permuting HLA or CMV assignments 20 times. In a later analysis, co-occurring TCRs were grouped with DBSCAN, and TCRdist sequence similarity was added when clustering was performed within HLA-allele-positive subsets. Repertoires with fewer than 30,000 or more than 120,000 public chains, plus five repertoires with anomalous nucleotide sharing, were excluded from co-occurrence clustering. TCRdb re-hosts the immuneACCESS table, in-frame sequences only. Its copies lack some clones; in the studies checked, an unresolved V gene accounts for under half of them, and the cause for the rest is not known. That table is the source of V, J and clone size, and D and trimming were worked out from the DNA. The sample table records tens of thousands of clones; about 77% of these occur just once. The ten largest account for approximately 8% of the sample.

The cohort comprised approximately 700 healthy bone marrow donors. Cohort members were all nominally healthy when sampled, although unrecorded immune exposures were likely present. The donor was CMV seronegative and belonged to the group of approximately 320 seronegative cohort members. Every donor gave a peripheral blood sample, and the peripheral blood mononuclear cells from that sample were used for TCR beta sequencing. Genomic DNA extraction from the blood cell samples was performed with the Qiagen DNeasy Blood Extraction Kit. This sequence was found in a man aged 60 to 75 in good health and CMV-seronegative. The sample consisted of PBMCs. The chain is encoded by TRBV2 joined to TRBJ1-6, with the identity of the D gene unclear. The CDR3 amino acid sequence is: CASNGRSVSPLHF. The nucleotide sequence reads TGTGCCAGCAATGGGAGGTCGGTTTCACCCCTCCACTTT.